The 8 T cell receptor beta chains given below trace back to one sample, sequenced in a study of shared clonotypes between healthy human individuals. TCRdb keeps only in-frame clones here, not all; method: immunoSEQ multiplex PCR. Among 2 million to 3 million clones, approximately 93% were seen once, and the ten largest hold more than 0.35%. The sequencing sample was made of naive CD4+ T cells from PBMCs. Subset denoted: CD45RA+ positively selected. The receptor set was obtained from a man younger than 35 in good health. Some clones in this sample may be carry-over from other donors' samples.

This clone was counted a single time. The chain couples TRBV7-3 to TRBJ2-1; the match to TRBD2 covers 10 bases. Germline V gene sequence: CDR1 SGHTA, CDR2 FQGTGA. V trimming: 2 bases; J trimming: 9 bases; junction bases outside the gene matches: 7. This CDR3 region has 15 residues. CDR3 region: CASSLGLAGVGEQFF. The CDR3 DNA sequence: TGTGCCAGCAGCTTAGGGCTAGCGGGAGTTGGTGAGCAGTTCTTC.

The chain carries TRBV28 and TRBJ1-1; 7 bases line up with TRBD1. The junction had 5 bases not matched to a gene; V was cut back by 1 base and J by 9 bases. This CDR3 comprises 13 residues. Germline assignment: CDR1 MDHEN and CDR2 SYDVKM. CDR3 residues: CASSLLSQGQAFF. The CDR3 nucleotides read TGTGCCAGCAGTTTATTATCACAGGGGCAAGCTTTCTTT.

The gene calls are TRBV6-1 and TRBJ2-1, with 9 bases lining up with TRBD1. CDR1 is MNHNS, CDR2 SASEGT, per germline. After removal of 6 bases from V and 7 bases from J, the junction contained 10 bases not matched to a gene. The CDR3 has 15 amino acids. The CDR3 bases are TGTGCCAGCAGGGTTTCCGGGACAGGGTATAATGAGCAGTTCTTC. Translating gives CASRVSGTGYNEQFF.

The rearrangement links TRBV18 to TRBJ2-7, with 8 bases identical to TRBD1. The CDR3 has 16 residues. The trim removed 3 bases at V and 2 bases at J, leaving 9 bases unmatched. Germline loops: CDR1 KGHSH, CDR2 LQKENI. The chain's CDR3 is CASSPFRDRITYEQYF. Here the CDR3 DNA reads TGTGCCAGCTCACCCTTCCGGGACAGGATAACCTACGAGCAGTACTTC.

This chain links TRBV9 with TRBJ2-7, with TRBD2 as a possible D gene (6 bases). Germline V lookup: CDR1 SGDLS, CDR2 YYNGEE. This CDR3 spans 14 amino acids. The V end lost 2 bases, the J end lost 1 base, and 10 bases lay between the germline ends. CDR3 nucleotides: TGTGCCAGCAGCGTGAGGGACTCATCCTACGAGCAGTACTTC. It yields the protein CASSVRDSSYEQYF.

The chain carries TRBV25-1 and TRBJ2-1; D possibly corresponds to TRBD1 (5 bases). The V gene's germline CDR1 is MGHDK and CDR2 SYGVNS. The CDR3 spans 15 residues. V lost 1 base and J 10 bases, leaving 17 bases between the germline ends. The CDR3 region has the DNA TGTGCCAGCAGTGAATCAACCAGGGCGTTCGGGGAGCAGTTCTTC. This encodes CASSESTRAFGEQFF.

This chain joins TRBV2 and TRBJ2-5, with TRBD2 as a possible D gene (6 bases). V was trimmed by 9 bases and J by 7 bases, leaving 18 bases between them. The germline V gene has CDR1 SNHLY and CDR2 FYNNEI. CDR3 length: 13 residues. For the CDR3, the DNA is TGTGCCAGGTCTAGGCGGGACTCGGGGACCCAGTACTTC. As protein: CARSRRDSGTQYF.

This rearrangement joins TRBV9 to TRBJ2-2; maybe TRBD2 (5 bases). The CDR3 contains 15 residues. V dropped 0 bases and J dropped 4 bases, with 10 bases sitting between them. Per germline, CDR1 SGDLS and CDR2 YYNGEE. CDR3: CASSVGGLITGELFF. The DNA of the CDR3 is TGTGCCAGCAGCGTAGGAGGACTCATCACCGGGGAGCTGTTTTTT.